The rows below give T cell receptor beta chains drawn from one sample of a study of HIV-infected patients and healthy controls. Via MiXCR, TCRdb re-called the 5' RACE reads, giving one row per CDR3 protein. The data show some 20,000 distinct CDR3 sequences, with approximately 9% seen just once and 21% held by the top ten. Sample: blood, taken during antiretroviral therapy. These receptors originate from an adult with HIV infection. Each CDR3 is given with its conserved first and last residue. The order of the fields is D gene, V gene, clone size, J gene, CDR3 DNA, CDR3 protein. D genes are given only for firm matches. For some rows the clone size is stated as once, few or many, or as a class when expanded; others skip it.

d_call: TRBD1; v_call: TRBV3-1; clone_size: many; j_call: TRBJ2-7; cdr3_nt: TGTGCCAGCAGCCGGGACAGGAGCTACGAGCAGTACTTC; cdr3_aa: CASSRDRSYEQYF
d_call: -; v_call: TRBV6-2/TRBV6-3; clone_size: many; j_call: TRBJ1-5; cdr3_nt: TGTGCCACACAGGGAAAGGATCAGCCCCAGCATTTT; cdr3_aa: CATQGKDQPQHF
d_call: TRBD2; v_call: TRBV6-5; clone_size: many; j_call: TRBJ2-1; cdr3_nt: TGTGCCAGCAGTTACACGACTAGCGGGGGCAATGAGCAGTTCTTC; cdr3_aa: CASSYTTSGGNEQFF
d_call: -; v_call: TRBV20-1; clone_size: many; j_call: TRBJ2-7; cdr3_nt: TGCAGTGCTAGATTGGCAGGAAACAACGAGCAGTACTTC; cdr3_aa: CSARLAGNNEQYF
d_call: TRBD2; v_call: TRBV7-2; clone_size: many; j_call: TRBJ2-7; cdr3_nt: TGTGCCAGCAGCACTGCTAGCGGGGGGCTCTCCTACGAGCAGTACTTC; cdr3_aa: CASSTASGGLSYEQYF
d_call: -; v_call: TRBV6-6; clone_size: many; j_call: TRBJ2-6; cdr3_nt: TGTGCCAGCAGTTATATAAGGAGCTCTGGGGCCAACGTCCTGACTTTC; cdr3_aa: CASSYIRSSGANVLTF
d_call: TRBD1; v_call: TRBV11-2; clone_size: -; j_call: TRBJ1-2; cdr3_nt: TGTGCCAGCAGCTCCGGGACAGGGATCAGACATGGCTACACCTTC; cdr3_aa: CASSSGTGIRHGYTF
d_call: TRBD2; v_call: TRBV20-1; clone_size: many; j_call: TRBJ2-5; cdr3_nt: TGCAGTGCACCCGGGACTAGCGGGAGAAGGCAAGAGACCCAGTACTTC; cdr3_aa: CSAPGTSGRRQETQYF
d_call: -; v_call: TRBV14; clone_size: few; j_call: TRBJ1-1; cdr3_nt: TGTGCCAGCAGCCCAGTCGGGGGAAACACTGAAGCTTTCTTT; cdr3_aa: CASSPVGGNTEAFF
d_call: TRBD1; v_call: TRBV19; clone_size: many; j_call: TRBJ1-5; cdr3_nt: TGTGCCAGTAGTATCTCTGGACAGGGGTGGAATCAGCCCCAGCATTTT; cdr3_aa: CASSISGQGWNQPQHF
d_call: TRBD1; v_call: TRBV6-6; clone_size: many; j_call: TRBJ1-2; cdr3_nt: TGTGCCAGCAGTTACTCTAGGACAGGGAACTATGGCTACACCTTC; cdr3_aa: CASSYSRTGNYGYTF
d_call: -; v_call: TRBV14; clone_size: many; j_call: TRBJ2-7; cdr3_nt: TGTGCCAGCAGCCAGGATATAGGCTCCTACGAGCAGTACTTC; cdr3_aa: CASSQDIGSYEQYF
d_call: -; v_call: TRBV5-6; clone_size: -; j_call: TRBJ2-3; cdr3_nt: TGTGCCAGCAAACTCGAGGGACTCTTCACAGATACGCAGTATTTT; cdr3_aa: CASKLEGLFTDTQYF
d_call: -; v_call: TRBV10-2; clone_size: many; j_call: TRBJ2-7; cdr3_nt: TGCGCCAGCAAAGTGAGCGGAAGCTCCTACGAGCAGTACTTC; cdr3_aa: CASKVSGSSYEQYF